These 22 T cell receptor beta chains originate from one sample sequenced in a study of vaccination effects on CD4 cells after COVID-19. No cognate antigen is known for these TCRs. Cultured cells yielded isolated CD4+ T cells after 10 days. The participants, recipients of two vaccine doses, got either BNT162b2 or mRNA-1273. Clones were sequenced by immunoSEQ multiplex PCR, and TCRdb holds only the in-frame ones, with some missing. Of tens of thousands of clones in the sample, around 69% were seen once. Here the sequenced sample was CD4+ T cells from PBMCs cultured without peptide, taken after COVID-19 vaccination. These receptors were collected from a human donor who received a COVID-19 vaccine.

The CDR3 nucleotides are TGTGCCAGCAGCACCTCAAGGGGCTACACCTTC. Amino acids: CASSTSRGYTF. This chain links TRBV9 with TRBJ1-2; no reliable D call. Germline CDR1 reads SGDLS; CDR2 reads YYNGEE. V lost 4 bases and J 8 bases, leaving 9 bases between the germline ends. The CDR3 totals 11 residues.

The rearrangement joins TRBV7-2 to TRBJ2-1, with a tentative D call TRBD2 (6 bases). This CDR3 spans 16 amino acids. CDR1 SGHTA and CDR2 FQGNSA come from the germline V gene. V gave up 2 bases and J gave up 5 bases, with 16 bases separating them. The CDR3 coding sequence is TGTGCCAGCAGCTTAATGCGGCCTAGCGCCAACAATGAGCAGTTCTTC. Amino acids: CASSLMRPSANNEQFF. The full variable domain, its missing parts supplied by reference TRBV7-2 and TRBJ2-1, is GAGVSQSPSNKVTEKGKDVELRCDPISGHTALYWYRQSLGQGLEFLIYFQGNSAPDKSGLPSDRFSAERTGGSVSTLTIQRTQQEDSAVYLCASSLMRPSANNEQFFGPGTRLTVL.

V is TRBV7-3 and J is TRBJ2-3; no clear D. CDR1 is SGHTA, CDR2 FQGTGA, per germline. The V end lost 5 bases, the J end lost 2 bases, and 5 bases lay between the germline ends. The length of the CDR3 is 12 residues. The CDR3 region has the DNA TGTGCCAGCAGCCCTAACACAGATACGCAGTATTTT. Residues: CASSPNTDTQYF.

V and J are TRBV5-5 and TRBJ2-3; tentatively, D is TRBD1 or TRBD2 (5 bases each). The CDR3 spans 18 residues. Germline V gene lookup returns CDR1 SGHKS and CDR2 YYEKEE (reference sequence). The V and J ends lost 0 bases and 3 bases respectively, with 20 bases between them. For the CDR3, the DNA is TGTGCCAGCAGCTTGGCTCGGGGTGGGGGTGCAACGACAGATACGCAGTATTTT. Translation: CASSLARGGGATTDTQYF.

The chain has TRBV3-1 (or the pseudogene TRBV3-2) and TRBJ1-4, with TRBD1 identical over 7 bases. The V gene end was trimmed by 4 bases and the J gene end by 4 bases; junction bases not matched to a gene: 6. CDR3 size: 15 residues. Germline V lookup: CDR1 LGHDT, CDR2 YNNKEL (reference sequence). CDR3 in DNA: TGTGCCAGCAGCCTACGGACAGGTTTTAATGAAAAACTGTTTTTT. This translates into CASSLRTGFNEKLFF.

This clone was seen a few times. The gene calls are TRBV5-1 and TRBJ1-4, with D perhaps matching TRBD1 (6 bases). Germline CDR1 reads SGHRS; CDR2 reads YFSETQ. The CDR3 covers 14 residues. V was pared by 3 bases and J by 5 bases, with 11 bases between. The DNA for the CDR3 is TGCGCCAGCAGCTACAGGGACTTAAATGAAAAACTGTTTTTT. Translating gives CASSYRDLNEKLFF.

This chain connects TRBV19 to TRBJ1-2, with D possibly matching TRBD1 (5 bases). Trimming left V 3 bases short and J 2 bases short, with 7 bases between. The CDR3 loop spans 13 amino acids. Germline V gene data show CDR1 as LNHDA and CDR2 as SQIVND (reference sequence). CDR3: CASSMNRNYGYTF. CDR3 in DNA: TGTGCCAGTAGTATGAACAGGAACTATGGCTACACCTTC.

The CDR3 DNA reads TGCGCCAGCAGCCCTCGGGATCGGGGACTAGCGGGGTTTGGCGGGGAGCTGTTTTTT. As protein: CASSPRDRGLAGFGGELFF. The rearrangement links TRBV4-3 to TRBJ2-2; 13 bases map to TRBD2. The length of the CDR3 is 19 residues. Germline loops: CDR1 LGHNA, CDR2 YSLEER. Trimming at V came to 4 bases and at J to 7 bases, leaving 15 bases not matched to a gene.

This clone was seen only a few times. The J gene is TRBJ1-5, the V gene TRBV19; 9 bases are a match to TRBD1. The V segment lost 0 bases and the J segment 2 bases; nucleotides outside the gene matches: 8. There are 18 residues in the CDR3. Germline CDR1 reads LNHDA; CDR2 reads SQIVND (reference sequence). The CDR3, as DNA: TGTGCCAGTAGTATAGAAGGGGCGGGACAGGGCCGCAATCAGCCCCAGCATTTT. This translates into CASSIEGAGQGRNQPQHF.

This clone was recorded only once. The J gene is TRBJ2-6, the V gene TRBV18, with D uncertain. Trimming removed 3 bases from V and 3 bases from J, with 0 bases in between. The CDR3 is 12 residues long. Germline lookup yields CDR1 KGHSH and CDR2 LQKENI. The CDR3 region is CASSPGANVLTF. The DNA of the CDR3 is TGTGCCAGCTCACCTGGGGCCAACGTCCTGACTTTC.

The chain recombines TRBV30 with TRBJ1-1; no definite D call. The CDR3 sequence is 12 residues long. Germline CDR1 and CDR2: GTSNPN and SVGIG (reference sequence). Trimming removed 4 bases at V and 5 bases at J, with 11 bases between. CDR3 residues: CAWTFGETEAFF. Here the CDR3 DNA reads TGTGCCTGGACTTTCGGAGAGACTGAAGCTTTCTTT.

This clone was counted a few times. The rearrangement links TRBV14 to TRBJ1-1; the D is unclear. This CDR3 contains 14 residues. Trimming removed 4 bases from V and 2 bases from J, with 11 bases in between. In germline, CDR1 is SGHDN, CDR2 FVKESK. The CDR3 DNA reads TGTGCCAGCAGCCCAGGACTTCGTAACACTGAAGCTTTCTTT. Encoded protein: CASSPGLRNTEAFF.

The V and J genes are TRBV9 and TRBJ2-2, with D maybe TRBD1 (6 bases). The CDR3 covers 16 residues. CDR1 SGDLS and CDR2 YYNGEE come from the germline V gene. Trimming cost V 3 bases and J 1 base, with 13 bases left between them. The CDR3 reads CASSGTGTMNTGELFF. The CDR3 DNA reads TGTGCCAGCAGCGGCACCGGGACAATGAACACCGGGGAGCTGTTTTTT.

The chain couples TRBV3-1 (or the pseudogene TRBV3-2) to TRBJ2-5, with TRBD2 matching 15 bases. The ends lost 6 bases at V and 5 bases at J; junction bases unmatched: 10. Germline lookup yields CDR1 LGHDT and CDR2 YNNKEL (reference sequence). This CDR3 region has 17 residues. This chain's CDR3 is CASSPRTSGGAQETQYF. The CDR3 DNA sequence: TGTGCCAGCAGTCCTCGGACTAGCGGGGGGGCACAGGAGACCCAGTACTTC.

In this sample, this clone turned up a few times. The CDR3 DNA reads TGTGCCAGCAGACCCGGGACAGGGGTTAGCAATGAGCAGTTCTTC. Translation: CASRPGTGVSNEQFF. The chain joins TRBV7-2 to TRBJ2-1; 10 bases fit TRBD1. Trimming cost V 6 bases and J 6 bases; bases outside gene matches: 8. Germline V lookup: CDR1 SGHTA, CDR2 FQGNSA. There are 15 residues in the CDR3.

This clone came up once. This rearrangement joins TRBV27 to TRBJ2-2; D gene unclear. The ends were cut back, 1 base at V and 1 base at J, with 7 bases in the middle. The germline gives CDR1 MNHEY, CDR2 SMNVEV (reference sequence). The CDR3 runs 15 residues. CDR3 nucleotides: TGTGCCAGCAGTTTATTCCGCAGGAACACCGGGGAGCTGTTTTTT. It codes for CASSLFRRNTGELFF.

The J gene is TRBJ2-1, the V gene TRBV11-3; TRBD1 might be the D (5 bases). CDR1 is SGHNT and CDR2 is YENEEA in the germline V gene. The CDR3 is 15 residues long. Trimming pared 5 bases from V and 1 base from J, leaving 12 bases between. CDR3 DNA sequence: TGTGCCAGCAGCCCGGGCCAGGGATCCTACAATGAGCAGTTCTTC. Translating it yields CASSPGQGSYNEQFF.

The genes are TRBV29-1 and TRBJ2-1; D gene ambiguous. The length of the CDR3 is 12 residues. V was shortened by 3 bases and J by 3 bases, with 6 bases between the two germline ends. CDR1 SQVTM and CDR2 ANQGSEA come from the germline V gene. CDR3 amino acids: CSVERSYNEQFF. The CDR3 DNA reads as TGCAGCGTTGAGCGAAGCTACAATGAGCAGTTCTTC.

The chain's CDR3 is CASSRVGGTGGRETQYF. In DNA form, the CDR3 reads TGTGCCAGCAGCCGAGTAGGTGGGACAGGGGGCAGGGAGACCCAGTACTTC. The chain uses TRBV9 and TRBJ2-5, with 12 bases aligning to TRBD1. V dropped 4 bases and J dropped 5; count of bases not matched to a gene: 12. There are 17 residues in the CDR3. Germline loops: CDR1 SGDLS, CDR2 YYNGEE. Complete variable domain (other parts from reference TRBV9 and TRBJ2-5): DSGVTQTPKHLITATGQRVTLRCSPRSGDLSVYWYQQSLDQGLQFLIQYYNGEERAKGNILERFSAQQFPDLHSELNLSSLELGDSALYFCASSRVGGTGGRETQYFGPGTRLLVL.

The genes are TRBV18 and TRBJ2-7; D might be TRBD1 (6 bases). CDR1 KGHSH and CDR2 LQKENI come from the germline V gene. The CDR3 is made up of 13 amino acids. Deletions cut 2 bases from V and 5 bases from J, with 10 bases between. The CDR3 sequence is CASSPGNRDEQYV. The CDR3 DNA follows: TGTGCCAGCTCACCAGGGAACAGGGACGAGCAGTACGTC.

The chain joins TRBV9 to TRBJ2-2; D might be TRBD1 (6 bases). V was trimmed by 1 base and J by 0 bases, leaving 10 bases between them. The CDR3 consists of 16 residues. Germline assignment: CDR1 SGDLS and CDR2 YYNGEE. CDR3 bases: TGTGCCAGCAGCGTAAGGGGGAACGCGAACACCGGGGAGCTGTTTTTT. Amino acids: CASSVRGNANTGELFF. Drawing the rest from reference TRBV9 and TRBJ2-2, the complete variable domain is DSGVTQTPKHLITATGQRVTLRCSPRSGDLSVYWYQQSLDQGLQFLIQYYNGEERAKGNILERFSAQQFPDLHSELNLSSLELGDSALYFCASSVRGNANTGELFFGEGSRLTVL.

This chain uses TRBV24-1 with TRBJ2-3, with D uncertain. The CDR3 covers 12 residues. Trimming pared 7 bases from V and 1 base from J, leaving 5 bases between. Germline V lookup: CDR1 KGHDR, CDR2 SFDVKD. CDR3 region: CATRGRTDTQYF. In nucleotides, the CDR3 is TGTGCCACCAGAGGGCGCACAGATACGCAGTATTTT.